The clone carrying this T cell receptor beta chain appeared a few times. Its antigen remains unknown. At one boundary the junction diverges from the germline segment, which might be a read error. The sample belongs to a study of Graves' ophthalmopathy and Graves' hyperthyroidism. Study-wide points: It was with 70.59% sensitivity and approximately 72% specificity that the model predicted ophthalmopathy progression. Among thyroid clonotypes expanded above 0.001 frequency, most also appeared in blood.

Those donors who had ophthalmopathy presented with moderate-to-severe activity, a CAS of ≥3, a NOSPECS of ≥4 and a duration under 3 months. Enrollment excluded any patients with other autoimmune diseases, uncontrolled infections, pregnancy or lactation. The CDR3 runs 10 residues. Germline V gene data show CDR1 as MNHGY and CDR2 as SVAAGI. As the template, RNA transcripts were used to amplify TCR beta CDR3 regions. RT-PCR with HTBI primers came first, then second-round multiplex PCR. TCRdb reanalysed the multiplex PCR reads using MiXCR and keeps one entry per CDR3 protein. This sample has under 350,000 distinct CDR3 sequences, with about a sixth found just once.

The sequencing input was peripheral blood. The receptor was isolated from an adult man with Graves' ophthalmopathy. The V call is TRBV6-9, the J call TRBJ1-2; no clear D. The CDR3 DNA reads TGTGTCAGCAGTTACGATGGCTACATCTTC. Amino acid sequence: CVSSYDGYIF.